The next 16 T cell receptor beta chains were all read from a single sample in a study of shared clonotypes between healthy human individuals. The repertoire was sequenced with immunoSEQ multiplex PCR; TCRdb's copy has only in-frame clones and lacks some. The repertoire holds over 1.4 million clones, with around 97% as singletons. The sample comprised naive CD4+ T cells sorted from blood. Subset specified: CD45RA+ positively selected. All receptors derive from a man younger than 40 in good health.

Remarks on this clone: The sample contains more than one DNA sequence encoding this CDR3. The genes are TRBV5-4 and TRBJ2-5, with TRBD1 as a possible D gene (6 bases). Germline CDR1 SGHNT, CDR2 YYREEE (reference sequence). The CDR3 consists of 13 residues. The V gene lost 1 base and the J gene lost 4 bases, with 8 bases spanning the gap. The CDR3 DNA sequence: TGTGCCAGCAGCTTGACAGGGAGAGAGACCCAGTACTTC. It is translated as CASSLTGRETQYF.

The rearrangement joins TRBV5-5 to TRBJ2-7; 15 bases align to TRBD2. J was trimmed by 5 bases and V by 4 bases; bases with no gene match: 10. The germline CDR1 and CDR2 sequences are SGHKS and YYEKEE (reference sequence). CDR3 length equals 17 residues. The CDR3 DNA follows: TGTGCCAGCAGCCCTAATGGACTAGCGGGAGGGTTAGACGAGCAGTACTTC. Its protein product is CASSPNGLAGGLDEQYF. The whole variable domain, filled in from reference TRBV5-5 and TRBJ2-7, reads DAGVTQSPTHLIKTRGQQVTLRCSPISGHKSVSWYQQVLGQGPQFIFQYYEKEERGRGNFPDRFSARQFPNYSSELNVNALLLGDSALYLCASSPNGLAGGLDEQYFGPGTRLTVT.

The DNA for the CDR3 is TGTGCCAGCAGCGGGCGTTTTATAGCGGGACTAAGCTCTGGGGCCAACGTCCTGACTTTC. It translates to CASSGRFIAGLSSGANVLTF. The chain is built from TRBV9 and TRBJ2-6, with TRBD2 matching 8 bases. CDR1 and CDR2 from the germline V gene are SGDLS and YYNGEE. This CDR3 has 20 residues. J gave up 0 bases and V 3 bases, and 14 bases lay outside the gene matches.

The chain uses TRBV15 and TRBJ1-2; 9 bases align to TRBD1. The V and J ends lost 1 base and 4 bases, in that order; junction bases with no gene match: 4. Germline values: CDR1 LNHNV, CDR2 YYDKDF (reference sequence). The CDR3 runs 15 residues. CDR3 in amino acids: CATSRGGQGGYGYTF. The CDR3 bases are TGTGCCACCAGCAGAGGGGGACAGGGAGGCTATGGCTACACCTTC.

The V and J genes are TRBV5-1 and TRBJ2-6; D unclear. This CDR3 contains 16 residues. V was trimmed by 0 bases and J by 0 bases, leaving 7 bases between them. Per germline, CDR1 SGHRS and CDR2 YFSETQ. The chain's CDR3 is CASSLEVGSGANVLTF. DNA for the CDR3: TGCGCCAGCAGCTTGGAAGTCGGCTCTGGGGCCAACGTCCTGACTTTC.

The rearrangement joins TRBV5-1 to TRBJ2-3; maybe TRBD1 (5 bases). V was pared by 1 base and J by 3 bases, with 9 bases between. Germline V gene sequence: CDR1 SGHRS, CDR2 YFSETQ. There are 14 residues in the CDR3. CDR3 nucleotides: TGCGCCAGCAGCTTGTCCCAGGGAACAGATACGCAGTATTTT. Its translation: CASSLSQGTDTQYF.

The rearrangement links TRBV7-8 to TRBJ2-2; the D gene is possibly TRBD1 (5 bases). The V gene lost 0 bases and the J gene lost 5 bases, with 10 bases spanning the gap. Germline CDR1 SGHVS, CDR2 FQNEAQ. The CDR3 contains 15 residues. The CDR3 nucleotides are TGTGCCAGCAGCTTAGCAGGGGCTGAAACCGGGGAGCTGTTTTTT. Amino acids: CASSLAGAETGELFF.

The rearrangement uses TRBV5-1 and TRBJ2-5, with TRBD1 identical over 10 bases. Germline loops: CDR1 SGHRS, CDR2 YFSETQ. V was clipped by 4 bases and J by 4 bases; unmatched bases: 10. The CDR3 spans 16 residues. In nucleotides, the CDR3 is TGCGCCAGCAGCCCACTCTACCGGGACAGGGGAGAGACCCAGTACTTC. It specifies CASSPLYRDRGETQYF.

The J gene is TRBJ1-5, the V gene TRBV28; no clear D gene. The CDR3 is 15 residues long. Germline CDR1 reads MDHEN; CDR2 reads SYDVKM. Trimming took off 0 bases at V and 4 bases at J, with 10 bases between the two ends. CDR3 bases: TGTGCCAGCAGTTTATGGGTCGAGGATAATCAGCCCCAGCATTTT. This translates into CASSLWVEDNQPQHF.

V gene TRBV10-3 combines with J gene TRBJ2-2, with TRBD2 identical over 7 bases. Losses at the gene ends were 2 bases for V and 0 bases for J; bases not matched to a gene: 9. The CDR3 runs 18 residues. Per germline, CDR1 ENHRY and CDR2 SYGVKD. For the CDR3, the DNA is TGTGCCATCAGTGAGGGCGGGAGCCAAGATACGAACACCGGGGAGCTGTTTTTT. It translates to CAISEGGSQDTNTGELFF.

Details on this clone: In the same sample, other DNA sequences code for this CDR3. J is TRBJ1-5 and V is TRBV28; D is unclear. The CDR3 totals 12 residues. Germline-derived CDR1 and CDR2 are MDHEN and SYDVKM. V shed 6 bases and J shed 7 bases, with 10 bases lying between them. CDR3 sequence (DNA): TGTGCCAGCAGCTTGACGGGCCAGCCCCAGCATTTT. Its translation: CASSLTGQPQHF.

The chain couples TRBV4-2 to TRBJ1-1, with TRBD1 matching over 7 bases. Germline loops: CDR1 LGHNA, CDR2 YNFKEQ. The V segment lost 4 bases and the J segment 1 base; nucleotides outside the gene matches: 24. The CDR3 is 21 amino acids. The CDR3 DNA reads TGTGCCAGCAGCCGTTCGACGACAGGGCGTTTGGAATACTTGGGGAACACTGAAGCTTTCTTT. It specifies CASSRSTTGRLEYLGNTEAFF.

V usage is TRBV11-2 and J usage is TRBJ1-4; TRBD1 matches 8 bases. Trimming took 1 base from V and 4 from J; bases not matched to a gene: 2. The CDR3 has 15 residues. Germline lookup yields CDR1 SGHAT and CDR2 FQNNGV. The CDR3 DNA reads TGTGCCAGCAGCTTAGGGACAGGGTTTAATGAAAAACTGTTTTTT. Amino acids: CASSLGTGFNEKLFF. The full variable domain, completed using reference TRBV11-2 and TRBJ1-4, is EAGVAQSPRYKIIEKRQSVAFWCNPISGHATLYWYQQILGQGPKLLIQFQNNGVVDDSQLPKDRFSAERLKGVDSTLKIQPAKLEDSAVYLCASSLGTGFNEKLFFGSGTQLSVL.

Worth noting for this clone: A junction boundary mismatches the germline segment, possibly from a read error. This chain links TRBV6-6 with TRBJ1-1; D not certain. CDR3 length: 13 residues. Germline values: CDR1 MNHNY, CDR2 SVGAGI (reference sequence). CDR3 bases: TGTGTCAGCAGTGCCTCAGGGAACACTGAAGCTTTCTTT. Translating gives CVSSASGNTEAFF.

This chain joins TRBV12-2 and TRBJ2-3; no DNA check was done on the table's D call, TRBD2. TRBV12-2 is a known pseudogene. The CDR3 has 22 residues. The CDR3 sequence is CASRLARLASGSPRFSTDTQYF. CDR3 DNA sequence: TGTGCAAGTCGCTTAGCGCGACTAGCTAGCGGGAGCCCCAGGTTTAGCACAGATACGCAGTATTTT.

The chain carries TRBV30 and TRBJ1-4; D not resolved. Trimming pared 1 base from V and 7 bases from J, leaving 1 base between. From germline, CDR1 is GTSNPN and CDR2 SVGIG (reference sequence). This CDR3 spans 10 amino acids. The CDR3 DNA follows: TGTGCCTGGAGTGGTGAAAAACTGTTTTTT. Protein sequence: CAWSGEKLFF.